Presented here are 23 T cell receptor beta chains from one specimen sequenced in a study of CD8+ T cells in alopecia areata. The treatment here: oral pan-JAK inhibitor, 5-10 mg twice daily. cDNA serving as the sequencing template came from extracted, reverse transcribed RNA. Some clones are missing from TCRdb's copy, which holds only in-frame ones; the method was immunoSEQ multiplex PCR. The table includes under 250,000 clones, under 60% detected once. The sample in question was CD4+ T cells sorted from blood, obtained at week 4, from a patient treated with tofacitinib. The source is a human donor with alopecia areata.

CDR3 coding DNA: TGTGCCAGCAGCTTAGGGGCGGGGGGCATCAGAGATACGCAGTATTTT. This gives the protein CASSLGAGGIRDTQYF. The chain links TRBV7-2 to TRBJ2-3, with TRBD2 matching 8 bases. The CDR3 length is 16 residues. Germline CDR1 reads SGHTA; CDR2 reads FQGNSA. V gave up 1 base and J gave up 5 bases; unmatched junction bases: 8.

This rearrangement joins TRBV10-1 to TRBJ2-7; D is tentatively TRBD1 or TRBD2 (5 bases each). The CDR3 spans 13 residues. In germline, CDR1 is WNHNN, CDR2 SYGVQD (reference sequence). V lost 10 bases to trimming and J lost 6 bases, with 19 bases between them. The CDR3 is CATSRDRHSEQYF. The CDR3 DNA reads as TGCGCCACTTCCCGGGACCGACACAGCGAGCAGTACTTC.

CDR3 nucleotide sequence: TGTGCCAGCAGTCGGACAGCCAACTATGGCTACACCTTC. It yields the protein CASSRTANYGYTF. The chain carries TRBV6-6 and TRBJ1-2, with D possibly matching TRBD1 (6 bases). V lost 5 bases and J 2 bases, leaving 9 bases between the germline ends. Per germline, CDR1 MNHNY and CDR2 SVGAGI (reference sequence). This CDR3 is built from 13 residues.

CDR3: CASSLVHGSGANVLTF. The CDR3 region has the DNA TGTGCCAGCAGCTTGGTCCATGGCTCTGGGGCCAACGTCCTGACTTTC. The chain employs TRBV5-6 and TRBJ2-6; D is undetermined. CDR1 is SGHDT and CDR2 is YYEEEE in the germline V gene. The germline V and J ends were trimmed by 0 bases and 0 bases, with 7 bases remaining between them. The CDR3 runs to 16 residues.

The V call is TRBV11-2, the J call TRBJ2-3; perhaps TRBD1 as D (6 bases). CDR1 and CDR2 from the germline V gene are SGHAT and FQNNGV. The CDR3 totals 14 residues. Trimming took 1 base from V and 6 from J, leaving 11 bases between them. The CDR3 sequence: CASSLGRGRDTQYF. The CDR3 bases are TGTGCCAGCAGCTTAGGCAGGGGAAGGGATACGCAGTATTTT.

The chain combines TRBV29-1 with TRBJ2-1; D may be TRBD1 (7 bases). CDR1 SQVTM and CDR2 ANQGSEA come from the germline V gene. Trimming shortened V by 3 bases and J by 8 bases, and 11 bases separated the two germline ends. CDR3 length equals 12 residues. The CDR3 loop reads CSVDRGVDEQFF. The CDR3 nucleotides are TGCAGCGTTGACAGGGGGGTAGATGAGCAGTTCTTC.

The count of this clone is one. CDR3 region: CAWGPSYEQYF. In nucleotides, the CDR3 is TGTGCCTGGGGGCCCTCCTACGAGCAGTACTTC. The chain uses TRBV30 and TRBJ2-7; no definite D call. Trimming removed 5 bases at V and 0 bases at J, with 5 bases between. Per the germline V gene, CDR1 is GTSNPN and CDR2 is SVGIG (reference sequence). This CDR3 contains 11 residues.

The chain recombines TRBV11-2 with TRBJ2-7; 10 nucleotides match TRBD2. The germline gives CDR1 SGHAT, CDR2 FQNNGV. The J segment lost 1 base and the V segment lost 4 bases, leaving 7 bases of the junction unmatched. The CDR3 loop spans 16 amino acids. The CDR3, as DNA: TGTGCCAGCAGCTCCTTACTAGCGGGGCTATCCTACGAGCAGTACTTC. Translating gives CASSSLLAGLSYEQYF.

The chain couples TRBV25-1 to TRBJ2-5; D gene unclear. V lost 1 base, J lost 9 bases, and 24 bases lay in between. This CDR3 contains 17 residues. CDR1 is MGHDK and CDR2 is SYGVNS in the germline V gene. CDR3 coding DNA: TGTGCCAGCAGTGAATGGACCAGGACGCCTGGGCCAAAGGCCCAGTACTTC. Translated, it gives CASSEWTRTPGPKAQYF.

This chain joins TRBV7-6 and TRBJ2-3, with TRBD2 matching 9 bases. J lost 3 bases, V lost 5 bases, and 6 bases had no gene match. Germline V gene sequence: CDR1 SGHVS, CDR2 FNYEAQ. The CDR3 covers 15 residues. In nucleotides, the CDR3 is TGTGCCAGCAGCCCAGGGACTAGCTATACAGATACGCAGTATTTT. Translating it yields CASSPGTSYTDTQYF.

The rearrangement joins TRBV29-1 to TRBJ1-5, with D maybe TRBD1 (5 bases). Trimming took 5 bases from V and 0 from J, leaving 11 bases between them. The CDR3 loop spans 14 amino acids. Looked up from germline, CDR1 is SQVTM and CDR2 is ANQGSEA. DNA for the CDR3: TGCAGCGTTCTGGACACTTATAGCAATCAGCCCCAGCATTTT. This codes for CSVLDTYSNQPQHF. Full variable domain (remainder filled in from reference TRBV29-1 and TRBJ1-5): SAVISQKPSRDICQRGTSLTIQCQVDSQVTMMFWYRQQPGQSLTLIATANQGSEATYESGFVIDKFPISRPNLTFSTLTVSNMSPEDSSIYLCSVLDTYSNQPQHFGDGTRLSIL.

On this clone itself: The sample carries other DNA sequences with the same CDR3. The J gene is TRBJ1-1, the V gene TRBV4-1; 7 bases are shared with TRBD1. The CDR3 has 15 residues. J lost 1 base, V lost 1 base, and 3 bases had no gene match. Per the germline V gene, CDR1 is MGHRA and CDR2 is YSYEKL. The DNA of the CDR3 is TGCGCCAGCAGCCAAGCCGACAGGGAGAACACTGAAGCTTTCTTT. This sequence encodes CASSQADRENTEAFF.

This CDR3 is CASGLAFGGTSGTGELFF. Here the CDR3 DNA reads TGTGCTAGTGGTTTGGCTTTTGGAGGGACTAGCGGCACCGGGGAGCTGTTTTTT. The chain links TRBV12-5 to TRBJ2-2, with TRBD2 matching 11 bases. Germline V gene data show CDR1 as LGHNT and CDR2 as FRNRAP. V shed 1 base, J shed 4 bases, and the junction held 8 bases outside the gene matches. CDR3 size: 18 residues.

This chain joins TRBV19 and TRBJ1-1, with D possibly being TRBD1 (5 bases). Germline loops: CDR1 LNHDA, CDR2 SQIVND (reference sequence). The V gene lost 4 bases and the J gene lost 4 bases, with 16 bases spanning the gap. CDR3 length: 15 residues. The CDR3 coding sequence is TGTGCCAGTAGTAAGGAGTCGGGGGTCAGCACTGAAGCTTTCTTT. Translating gives CASSKESGVSTEAFF.

The chain recombines TRBV5-1 with TRBJ2-1, with TRBD1 matching over 8 bases. In germline, CDR1 is SGHRS, CDR2 YFSETQ. V was pared by 0 bases and J by 12 bases, with 5 bases of the junction left unmatched. The CDR3 runs 13 residues. The CDR3 nucleotides are TGCGCCAGCAGCTTGGGAACCGGGACAGGGCAGTTCTTC. Translating gives CASSLGTGTGQFF.

The genes are TRBV4-3 and TRBJ2-1; 9 positions match TRBD1. This CDR3 has 15 amino acids. Trimming took 7 bases from V and 2 from J; bases not matched to a gene: 6. Per the germline V gene, CDR1 is LGHNA and CDR2 is YSLEER. The CDR3 loop reads CASTMGTGPYNEQFF. CDR3 in DNA: TGCGCCAGCACCATGGGGACAGGGCCCTACAATGAGCAGTTCTTC.

This clone was picked up one time. The CDR3 DNA follows: TGTGCCAGCAGTAAGGACAGCTACAATCAGCCCCAGCATTTT. It codes for CASSKDSYNQPQHF. V and J are TRBV2 and TRBJ1-5; the D gene is possibly TRBD1 (6 bases). The V end lost 5 bases, the J end lost 3 bases, and 11 bases lay between the germline ends. The germline V gene encodes CDR1 SNHLY and CDR2 FYNNEI. The CDR3 has 14 amino acids.

This clone was seen only a few times. Other DNA sequences from this sample encode an identical CDR3 as well. The chain uses TRBV7-2 and TRBJ1-2; the D is unclear. Looked up from germline, CDR1 is SGHTA and CDR2 is FQGNSA. V lost 3 bases and J lost 7, with 12 bases in between. This CDR3 has 13 amino acids. This CDR3 reads CASSLSRLSGYTF. CDR3 nucleotide sequence: TGTGCCAGCAGCTTGTCTAGACTTTCTGGCTACACCTTC.

This clone was seen a handful of times. The chain carries TRBV10-2 and TRBJ1-1; 9 positions match TRBD1. The CDR3 runs 14 residues. Germline V gene sequence: CDR1 WSHSY, CDR2 SAAADI. The trim removed 6 bases at V and 4 bases at J, leaving 6 bases unmatched. This CDR3 is CASRPGQGSTEAFF. The CDR3 DNA reads as TGCGCCAGCAGGCCGGGACAGGGATCCACTGAAGCTTTCTTT.

This chain connects TRBV4-1 to TRBJ1-2, with D possibly being TRBD1 (6 bases). The V gene lost 2 bases and the J gene lost 2 bases, with 18 bases spanning the gap. This CDR3 is built from 17 residues. CDR1 and CDR2 from the germline V gene are MGHRA and YSYEKL. The CDR3 DNA reads as TGCGCCAGCAGCCAACGAACCCAGGGGCAGGGCAACTATGGCTACACCTTC. It yields the protein CASSQRTQGQGNYGYTF.

The CDR3 DNA reads TGTGCCAGCCGGGGCCAGGCTGGAAACACCATATATTTT. The encoded protein is CASRGQAGNTIYF. V gene TRBV9 combines with J gene TRBJ1-3; D perhaps matches TRBD1 (5 bases). CDR1 is SGDLS, CDR2 YYNGEE, per germline. The CDR3 loop spans 13 amino acids. V was shortened by 7 bases and J by 2 bases, with 10 bases between the two germline ends. Variable domain in full (rest from reference TRBV9 and TRBJ1-3): DSGVTQTPKHLITATGQRVTLRCSPRSGDLSVYWYQQSLDQGLQFLIQYYNGEERAKGNILERFSAQQFPDLHSELNLSSLELGDSALYFCASRGQAGNTIYFGEGSWLTVV.

This clone was seen more than once but under ten times. The chain recombines TRBV14 with TRBJ2-7, with unresolved D. The CDR3 length is 13 residues. With 6 bases removed from V and 5 bases from J, the gap between germline ends came to 14 bases. The germline V gene encodes CDR1 SGHDN and CDR2 FVKESK. The CDR3 region is CASSQRVRNEQYF. CDR3 nucleotide sequence: TGTGCCAGCAGTCAAAGGGTTCGTAACGAGCAGTACTTC.

The gene calls are TRBV5-6 and TRBJ1-6; D uncertain. Trimming cost V 0 bases and J 7 bases, with 8 bases left between them. The CDR3 consists of 14 residues. Germline CDR1 reads SGHDT; CDR2 reads YYEEEE. The CDR3 region has the DNA TGTGCCAGCAGCTTGGGGCAGGTGAATTCACCCCTCCACTTT. It is translated as CASSLGQVNSPLHF.